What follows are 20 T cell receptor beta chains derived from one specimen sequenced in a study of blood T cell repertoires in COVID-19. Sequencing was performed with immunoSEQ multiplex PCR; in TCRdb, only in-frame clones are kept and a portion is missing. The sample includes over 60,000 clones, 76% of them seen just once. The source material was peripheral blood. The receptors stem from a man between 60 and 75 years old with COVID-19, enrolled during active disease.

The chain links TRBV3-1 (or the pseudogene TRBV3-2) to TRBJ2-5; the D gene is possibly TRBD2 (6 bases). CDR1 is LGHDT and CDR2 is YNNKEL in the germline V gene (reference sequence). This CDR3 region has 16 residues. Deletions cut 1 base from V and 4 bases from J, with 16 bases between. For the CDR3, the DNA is TGTGCCAGCAGCCAAGCGAGACTGCTGGGGGGAGAGACCCAGTACTTC. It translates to CASSQARLLGGETQYF.

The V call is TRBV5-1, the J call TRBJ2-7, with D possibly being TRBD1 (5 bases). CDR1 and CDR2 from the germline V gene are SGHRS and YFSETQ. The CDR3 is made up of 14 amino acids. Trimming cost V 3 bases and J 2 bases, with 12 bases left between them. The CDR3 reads CASSSTGFPYEQYF. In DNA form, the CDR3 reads TGCGCCAGCAGCTCCACAGGATTTCCCTACGAGCAGTACTTC.

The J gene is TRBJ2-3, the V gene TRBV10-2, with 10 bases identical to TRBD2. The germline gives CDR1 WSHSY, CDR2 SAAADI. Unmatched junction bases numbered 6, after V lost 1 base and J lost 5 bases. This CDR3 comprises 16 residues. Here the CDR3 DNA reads TGCGCCAGCAGTGAGTTGGTAGCGGGAGGATTAGATACGCAGTATTTT. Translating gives CASSELVAGGLDTQYF.

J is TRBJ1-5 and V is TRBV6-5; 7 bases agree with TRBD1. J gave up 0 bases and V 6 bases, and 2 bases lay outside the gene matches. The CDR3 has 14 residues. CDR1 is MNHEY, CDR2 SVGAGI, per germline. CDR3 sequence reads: CASRGQNSNQPQHF. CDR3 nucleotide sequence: TGTGCCAGCAGGGGACAGAATAGCAATCAGCCCCAGCATTTT.

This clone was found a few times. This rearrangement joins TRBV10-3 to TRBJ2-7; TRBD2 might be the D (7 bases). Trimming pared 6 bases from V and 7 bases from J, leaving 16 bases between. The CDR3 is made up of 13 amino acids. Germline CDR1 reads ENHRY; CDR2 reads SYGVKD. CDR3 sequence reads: CAIRLAGAGEQYF. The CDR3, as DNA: TGTGCCATCAGGCTGGCGGGGGCGGGAGAGCAGTACTTC.

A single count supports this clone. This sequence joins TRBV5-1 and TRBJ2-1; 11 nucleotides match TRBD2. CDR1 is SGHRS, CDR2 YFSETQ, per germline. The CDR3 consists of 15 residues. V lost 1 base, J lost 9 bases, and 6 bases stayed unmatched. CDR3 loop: CASSLRLAGTSEQFF. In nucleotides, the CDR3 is TGCGCCAGCAGCTTGCGACTAGCGGGGACGAGTGAGCAGTTCTTC.

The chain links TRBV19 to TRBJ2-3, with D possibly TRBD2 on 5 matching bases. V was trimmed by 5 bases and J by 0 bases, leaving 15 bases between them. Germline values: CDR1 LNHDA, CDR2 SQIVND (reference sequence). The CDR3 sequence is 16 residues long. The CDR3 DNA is TGTGCCAGTAGTGGACTCCGGGGTGCTAGCACAGATACGCAGTATTTT. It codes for CASSGLRGASTDTQYF.

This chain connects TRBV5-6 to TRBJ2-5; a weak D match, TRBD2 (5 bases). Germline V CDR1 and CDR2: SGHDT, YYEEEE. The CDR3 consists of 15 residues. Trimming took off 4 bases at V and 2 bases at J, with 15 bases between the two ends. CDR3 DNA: TGTGCCAGCAGCGACCCCTGGACTCCGCAAGAGACCCAGTACTTC. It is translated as CASSDPWTPQETQYF. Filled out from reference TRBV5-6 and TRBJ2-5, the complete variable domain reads DAGVTQSPTHLIKTRGQQVTLRCSPKSGHDTVSWYQQALGQGPQFIFQYYEEEERQRGNFPDRFSGHQFPNYSSELNVNALLLGDSALYLCASSDPWTPQETQYFGPGTRLLVL.

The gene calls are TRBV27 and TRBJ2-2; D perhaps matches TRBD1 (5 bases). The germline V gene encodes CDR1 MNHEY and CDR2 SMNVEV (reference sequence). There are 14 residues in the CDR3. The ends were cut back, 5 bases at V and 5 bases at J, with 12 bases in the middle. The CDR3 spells CASSVLQGTGELFF. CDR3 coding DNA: TGTGCCAGCAGTGTGCTCCAGGGAACCGGGGAGCTGTTTTTT.

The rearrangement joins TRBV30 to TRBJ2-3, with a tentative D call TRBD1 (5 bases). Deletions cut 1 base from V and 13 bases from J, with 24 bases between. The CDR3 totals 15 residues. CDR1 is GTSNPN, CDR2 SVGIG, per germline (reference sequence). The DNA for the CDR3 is TGTGCCTGGAGTGGGGGCCCCCAAGGAGCCCATGACGAGTATTTT. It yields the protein CAWSGGPQGAHDEYF.

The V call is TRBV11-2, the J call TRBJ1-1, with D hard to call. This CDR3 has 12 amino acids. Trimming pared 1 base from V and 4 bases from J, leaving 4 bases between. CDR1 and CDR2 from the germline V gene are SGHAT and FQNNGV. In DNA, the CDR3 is TGTGCCAGCAGCTTAGCCGGCACTGAAGCTTTCTTT. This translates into CASSLAGTEAFF.

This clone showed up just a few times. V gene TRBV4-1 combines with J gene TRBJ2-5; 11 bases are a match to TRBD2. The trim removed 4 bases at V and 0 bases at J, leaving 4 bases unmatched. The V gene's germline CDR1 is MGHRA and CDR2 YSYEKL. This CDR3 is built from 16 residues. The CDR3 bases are TGCGCCAGCAGCCCCATTAGCGGGAGGGACCAAGAGACCCAGTACTTC. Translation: CASSPISGRDQETQYF.

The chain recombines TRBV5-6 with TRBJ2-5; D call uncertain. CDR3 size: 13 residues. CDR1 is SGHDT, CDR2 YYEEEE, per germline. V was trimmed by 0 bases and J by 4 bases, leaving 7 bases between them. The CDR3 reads CASSLESLETQYF. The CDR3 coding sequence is TGTGCCAGCAGCTTGGAGAGTTTAGAGACCCAGTACTTC. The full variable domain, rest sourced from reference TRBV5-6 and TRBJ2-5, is DAGVTQSPTHLIKTRGQQVTLRCSPKSGHDTVSWYQQALGQGPQFIFQYYEEEERQRGNFPDRFSGHQFPNYSSELNVNALLLGDSALYLCASSLESLETQYFGPGTRLLVL.

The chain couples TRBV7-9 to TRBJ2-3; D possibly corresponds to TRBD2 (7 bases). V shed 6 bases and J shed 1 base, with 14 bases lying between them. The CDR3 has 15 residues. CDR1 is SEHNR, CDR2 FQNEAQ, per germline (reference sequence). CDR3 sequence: CASSRQGGGTDTQYF. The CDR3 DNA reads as TGTGCCAGCAGTCGACAAGGGGGGGGCACAGATACGCAGTATTTT. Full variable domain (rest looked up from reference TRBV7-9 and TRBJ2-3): DTGVSQNPRHKITKRGQNVTFRCDPISEHNRLYWYRQTLGQGPEFLTYFQNEAQLEKSRLLSDRFSAERPKGSFSTLEIQRTEQGDSAMYLCASSRQGGGTDTQYFGPGTRLTVL.

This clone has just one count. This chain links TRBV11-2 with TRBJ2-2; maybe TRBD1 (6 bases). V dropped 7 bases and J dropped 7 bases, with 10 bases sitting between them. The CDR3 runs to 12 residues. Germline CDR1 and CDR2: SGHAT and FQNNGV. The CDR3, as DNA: TGTGCCAGCACCCTCAGGGGCGGGGAGCTGTTTTTT. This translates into CASTLRGGELFF.

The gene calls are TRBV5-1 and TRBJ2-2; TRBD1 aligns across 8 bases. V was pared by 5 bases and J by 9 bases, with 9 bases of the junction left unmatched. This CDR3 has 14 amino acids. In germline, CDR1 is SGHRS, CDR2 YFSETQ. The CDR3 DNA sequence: TGCGCCAGCAGTCTGGACAGGGCTAGTCGGGAGCTGTTTTTT. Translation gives CASSLDRASRELFF.

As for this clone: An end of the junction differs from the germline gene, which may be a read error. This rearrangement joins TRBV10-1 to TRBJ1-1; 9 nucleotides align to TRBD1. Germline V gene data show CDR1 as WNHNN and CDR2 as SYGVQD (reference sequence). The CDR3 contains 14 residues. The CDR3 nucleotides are TGCGCCAGCAGGGGGACAGGGATGAACATTGAAGCTTTCTTT. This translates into CASRGTGMNIEAFF.

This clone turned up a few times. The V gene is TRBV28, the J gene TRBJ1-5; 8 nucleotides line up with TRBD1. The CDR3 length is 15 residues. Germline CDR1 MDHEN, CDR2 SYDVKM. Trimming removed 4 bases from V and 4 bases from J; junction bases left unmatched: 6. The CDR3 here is CASSSPDRENQPQHF. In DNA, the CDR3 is TGTGCCAGCAGTTCCCCGGACAGGGAAAATCAGCCCCAGCATTTT.

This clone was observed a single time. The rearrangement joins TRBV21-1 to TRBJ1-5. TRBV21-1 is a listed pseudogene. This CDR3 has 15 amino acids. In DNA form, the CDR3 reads TGTGCCAGCAGCACTCCGAATCGGTTTCATCAGCCCCAGCATTTT. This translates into CASSTPNRFHQPQHF.

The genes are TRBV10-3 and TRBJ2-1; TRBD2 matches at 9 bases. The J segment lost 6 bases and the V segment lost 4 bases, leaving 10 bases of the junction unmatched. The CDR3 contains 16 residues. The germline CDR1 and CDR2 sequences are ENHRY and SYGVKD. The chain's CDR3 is CAISVVWRGGLNEQFF. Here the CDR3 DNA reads TGTGCCATCAGTGTCGTTTGGCGGGGGGGCCTCAATGAGCAGTTCTTC.